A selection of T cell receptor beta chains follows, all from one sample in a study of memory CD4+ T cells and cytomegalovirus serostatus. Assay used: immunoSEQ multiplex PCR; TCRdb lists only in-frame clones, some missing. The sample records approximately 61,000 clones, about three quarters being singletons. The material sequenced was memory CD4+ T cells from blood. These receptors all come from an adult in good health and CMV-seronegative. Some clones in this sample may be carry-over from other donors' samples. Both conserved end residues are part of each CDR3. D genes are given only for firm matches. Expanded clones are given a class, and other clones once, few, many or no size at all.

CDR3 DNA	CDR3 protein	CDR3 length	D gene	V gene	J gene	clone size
TGTGCCAGCAGTCGAGACACCGGGGAGCTGTTTTTT	CASSRDTGELFF	12	.	TRBV5-4	TRBJ2-2	once
TGTGCCAGCAACAGGGGGCTCTATTCACCCCTCCACTTT	CASNRGLYSPLHF	13	TRBD1	TRBV5-8	TRBJ1-6	.
TGTGCCAGCAGCCCGGGACTAGCGGGACGATCTAGCACAGATACGCAGTATTTT	CASSPGLAGRSSTDTQYF	18	TRBD2	TRBV5-4	TRBJ2-3	.
TGTGCCACGGGGGGGCGTGTCCAAGAGACCCAGTACTTC	CATGGRVQETQYF	13	TRBD2	TRBV10-3	TRBJ2-5	.
TGTGCCAGCAGTGCGACTAGCGGGACTTACAATGAGCAGTTCTTC	CASSATSGTYNEQFF	15	TRBD2	TRBV2	TRBJ2-1	.
TGTGCCAGCAGCTCCCGACAGGGGGTCTCCTATAATTCACCCCTCCACTTT	CASSSRQGVSYNSPLHF	17	TRBD1	TRBV11-2	TRBJ1-6	.
TGTGCCAGCAGTTTCGTTTCCGTGACAGGGAGACACGAGCAGTACTTC	CASSFVSVTGRHEQYF	16	TRBD1	TRBV27	TRBJ2-7	.
TGTGCCAGCAGCCAAGAGCGGGGTGGCTACACCTTC	CASSQERGGYTF	12	.	TRBV9	TRBJ1-2	.
TGTGCCAGCAACAGGTACGGGGAGGAGACCCAGTACTTC	CASNRYGEETQYF	13	.	TRBV27	TRBJ2-5	.
TGCGCCAGCAGCTCTTCGACAGGGACAAGGACGAACACTGAAGCTTTCTTT	CASSSSTGTRTNTEAFF	17	TRBD1	TRBV5-1	TRBJ1-1	.
TGTGCCAGCAGTTTCGGGGCTGGGAGAGGGACCCAGTACTTC	CASSFGAGRGTQYF	14	.	TRBV28	TRBJ2-5	.
TGTGCCAGCAGCCGGTTTGGAGTAAACGGAAACACCATATATTTT	CASSRFGVNGNTIYF	15	.	TRBV5-6	TRBJ1-3	.
TGTGCCAGCAGCTCTCAGAGGTACTCCACTAATGAAAAACTGTTTTTT	CASSSQRYSTNEKLFF	16	.	TRBV7-2	TRBJ1-4	few
TGTGCCAGCAGCGGGTGGATCGGGGGGCGAGCTTTCTTT	CASSGWIGGRAFF	13	.	TRBV5-6	TRBJ1-1	.
TGTGCCAGCAGCTTTGGGGCTCTGGAGGGAAACACCATATATTTT	CASSFGALEGNTIYF	15	.	TRBV11-2	TRBJ1-3	.
TGCGCCAGCACAGGGGCGTTTGGAAACACTGAAGCTTTCTTT	CASTGAFGNTEAFF	14	.	TRBV5-1	TRBJ1-1	.
TGTGCCAGCAGCTTATCGGCTCGCTCCCGGGAGCAGTACTTC	CASSLSARSREQYF	14	.	TRBV7-2	TRBJ2-7	.
TGTGCCAGCAGCCTGCAGGCGACTAGCACAGATACGCAGTATTTT	CASSLQATSTDTQYF	15	.	TRBV7-2	TRBJ2-3	.
TGTGCCAGCAGTTTATTTCCAGCGGGAATCTCCTACGAGCAGTACTTC	CASSLFPAGISYEQYF	16	TRBD2	TRBV28	TRBJ2-7	.
TGCGCCAGCAGCCAAGAAGGCCCCGAAACTAGCGGAAAAGAGACCCAGTACTTC	CASSQEGPETSGKETQYF	18	TRBD2	TRBV4-1	TRBJ2-5	.
TGTGCCAGCAGCTTGAACGGGAGGGCGGCTAGCACAGATACGCAGTATTTT	CASSLNGRAASTDTQYF	17	TRBD2	TRBV5-4	TRBJ2-3	few
TGTGCCAGCAGCTTGGGGGCAAGCAATCAGCCCCAGCATTTT	CASSLGASNQPQHF	14	.	TRBV7-6	TRBJ1-5	.
TGTGCCATCAGAACAGGGTCGGCGGATGGCTACACCTTC	CAIRTGSADGYTF	13	.	TRBV10-3	TRBJ1-2	.
TGCGCCAGCAGCCCGCAGACTCCTTCCGTCGGGGAGCTGTTTTTT	CASSPQTPSVGELFF	15	.	TRBV5-1	TRBJ2-2	.
TGTGCCAGCAGCTTGGTGGCTGGGACTAGCGGGGTCAATGAGCAGTTCTTC	CASSLVAGTSGVNEQFF	17	TRBD2	TRBV5-6	TRBJ2-1	.
TGTGCCAGCAGCTTGGACAACACCGGGGAGCTGTTTTTT	CASSLDNTGELFF	13	.	TRBV7-3	TRBJ2-2	few
TGTGCCAGCAGCGTACAGCCTTATAGCAATCAGCCCCAGCATTTT	CASSVQPYSNQPQHF	15	.	TRBV5-4	TRBJ1-5	.
TGTGCCAGCAGCTTAGAGGGGACCTATGGCTACACCTTC	CASSLEGTYGYTF	13	.	TRBV7-9	TRBJ1-2	.
TGTGCCAGCAGTGGCAGGGGCACAGATACGCAGTATTTT	CASSGRGTDTQYF	13	.	TRBV5-6	TRBJ2-3	.
TGCGCCAGCAGCAGCTTACCCTCGGACAGAGCTAAATCCTACGAGCAGTACTTC	CASSSLPSDRAKSYEQYF	18	.	TRBV5-1	TRBJ2-7	.
TGTGCCAGTAGTTGGGGCTTTAGCACACACAATGAGCAGTTCTTC	CASSWGFSTHNEQFF	15	.	TRBV19	TRBJ2-1	.
TGTGCCAGCAGCAGAAGACAGGGTATAGGCAATGAGCAGTTCTTC	CASSRRQGIGNEQFF	15	TRBD1	TRBV2	TRBJ2-1	.
TGTGCCACGTCGGACTTAACCGCCAATCAGCCCCAGCATTTT	CATSDLTANQPQHF	14	.	TRBV19	TRBJ1-5	.
TGTGCCACCAGCAGAGATCGAGCGGGAGGGCAGGAGCAGTTCTTC	CATSRDRAGGQEQFF	15	TRBD2	TRBV15	TRBJ2-1	.
TGCAGCGTTGCAAATACCGGGGGCGGGACAGGAGGTTACGAGCAGTACTTC	CSVANTGGGTGGYEQYF	17	TRBD1	TRBV29-1	TRBJ2-7	.
TGTGCCAGCTCATCGGGACTAGCGGACCTAGGTAATGAGCAGTTCTTC	CASSSGLADLGNEQFF	16	TRBD2	TRBV18	TRBJ2-1	.
TGTGCCAGCAGCTTGGATGCCCGAACGAACACTGAAGCTTTCTTT	CASSLDARTNTEAFF	15	.	TRBV7-9	TRBJ1-1	.
TGTGCCAGCAGCTTAAGCCCATATGGCTACACCTTC	CASSLSPYGYTF	12	.	TRBV7-9	TRBJ1-2	.
TGTGCCAGCAGTTTAACGGGGCCCACAGATACGCAGTATTTT	CASSLTGPTDTQYF	14	.	TRBV27	TRBJ2-3	few
TGTGCCAGCTCACCATCTAGGGAAACTGAAGCTTTCTTT	CASSPSRETEAFF	13	.	TRBV18	TRBJ1-1	.
TGCAGCGTTCGGACAGACTCCTATGGCTACACCTTC	CSVRTDSYGYTF	12	.	TRBV29-1	TRBJ1-2	.
TGTGCCAGCATCTCCCCTGAAGAGACCCAGTACTTC	CASISPEETQYF	12	.	TRBV6-5	TRBJ2-5	few
TGTGCCAGCAGCCCCGGACACACGGGCTACACCTTC	CASSPGHTGYTF	12	.	TRBV6-6	TRBJ1-2	.
TGTGCCAGCAGCCCAGACTATTTACGCACAGATACGCAGTATTTT	CASSPDYLRTDTQYF	15	.	TRBV7-2	TRBJ2-3	.
TGTGCCAGCAGCGTAGAACTTAGCGGGAGAGAGACCCAGTACTTC	CASSVELSGRETQYF	15	TRBD2	TRBV9	TRBJ2-5	.
TGTGCCAGCAGCTTAGAAGGGCAAGCCGGAAACACCATATATTTT	CASSLEGQAGNTIYF	15	.	TRBV7-9	TRBJ1-3	.
TGCGCCAGCAGCCAAGGGATAGGGGTTGGCTACACCTTC	CASSQGIGVGYTF	13	.	TRBV4-3	TRBJ1-2	.
TGTGCCAGCAGCGTAGACGGGTTCACTGAAGCTTTCTTT	CASSVDGFTEAFF	13	.	TRBV9	TRBJ1-1	.